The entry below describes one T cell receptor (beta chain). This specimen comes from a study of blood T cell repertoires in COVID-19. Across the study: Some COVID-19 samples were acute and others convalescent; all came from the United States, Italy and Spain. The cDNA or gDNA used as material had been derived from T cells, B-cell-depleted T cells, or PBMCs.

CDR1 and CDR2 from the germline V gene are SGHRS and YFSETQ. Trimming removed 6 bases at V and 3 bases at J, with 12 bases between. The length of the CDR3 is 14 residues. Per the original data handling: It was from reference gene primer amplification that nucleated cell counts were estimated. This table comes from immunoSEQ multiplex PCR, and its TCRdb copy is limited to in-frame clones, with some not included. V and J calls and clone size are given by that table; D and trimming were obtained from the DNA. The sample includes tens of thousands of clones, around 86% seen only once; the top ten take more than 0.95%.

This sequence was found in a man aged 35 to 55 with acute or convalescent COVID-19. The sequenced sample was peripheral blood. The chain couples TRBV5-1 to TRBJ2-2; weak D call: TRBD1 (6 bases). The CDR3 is CASTEQGHTGELFF. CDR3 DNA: TGCGCCAGCACTGAACAGGGTCACACCGGGGAGCTGTTTTTT.